The rows below give T cell receptor beta chains drawn from one sample of a study of T cell repertoires in cytomegalovirus infection. These TCRs' antigens remain unknown. TCRdb reprocessed the reads with MiXCR, giving one entry per CDR3 protein. The table has tens of thousands of distinct CDR3 sequences, 20% to 25% seen once; the top ten hold around 90%. This specimen consisted of CD8+ T cells from cultured PBMCs, obtained from culture after CMV antigen stimulation. These receptor sequences come from a human donor in good health (CMV status not recorded). Some clones in this sample may be carry-over from other donors' samples. CDR3s include the opening cysteine and the closing phenylalanine or tryptophan. The D gene is left open where the match is weak. Some rows have no size entry. The others give once, few or many, or a class for an expanded clone.

TRBV6-4	TRBJ2-1	TRBD2	.	CASSWSAGSLNEQFF	TGTGCCAGCAGTTGGTCAGCGGGATCATTGAATGAGCAGTTCTTC
TRBV7-2	TRBJ2-1	TRBD1	few	CASSRTGGGYNEQFF	TGTGCCAGCAGCCGGACAGGGGGCGGTTACAATGAGCAGTTCTTC
TRBV7-3	TRBJ1-1	.	.	CASSTTAETEAFF	TGTGCCAGCAGCACGACAGCGGAAACTGAAGCTTTCTTT
TRBV6-2/TRBV6-3	TRBJ2-1	.	few	CASAEYGNEQFF	TGTGCCAGTGCGGAGTACGGCAATGAGCAGTTCTTC
TRBV12-3/TRBV12-4	TRBJ1-1	.	many	CASNFGSGTEAFF	TGTGCCAGCAATTTCGGATCCGGTACTGAAGCTTTCTTT
TRBV7-8	TRBJ2-4	TRBD1	.	CASSLAGQGIKAKNIQYF	TGTGCCAGCAGCTTAGCAGGACAGGGGATAAAAGCCAAAAACATTCAGTACTTC
TRBV27	TRBJ2-7	TRBD1	many	CASSRGQGLYF	TGTGCCAGCAGTCGGGGACAGGGTTTATACTTC
TRBV7-8	TRBJ1-5	.	.	CASSLQKNSNQPQHF	TGTGCCAGCAGCCTACAGAAAAATAGCAATCAGCCCCAGCATTTT
TRBV7-2	TRBJ2-3	.	.	CASIRKEPDTQYF	TGTGCCAGCATCAGAAAGGAGCCAGATACGCAGTATTTT
TRBV12-5	TRBJ1-4	TRBD1	few	CASGPGQELFF	TGTGCTAGTGGTCCGGGACAGGAACTGTTTTTT
TRBV6-1	TRBJ2-7	.	few	CASSERAAVGEQYF	TGTGCCAGCAGTGAACGGGCGGCGGTCGGCGAGCAGTACTTC
TRBV7-8	TRBJ2-5	.	.	CASSLQARKETQYF	TGTGCCAGCAGTCTGCAAGCGCGGAAAGAGACCCAGTACTTC
TRBV7-2	TRBJ2-3	TRBD2	few	CASSLSGRSGGVTDTQYF	TGTGCCAGCAGCTTAAGCGGGAGGAGCGGGGGGGTCACAGATACGCAGTATTTT
TRBV13	TRBJ2-2	.	few	CASSLGLSLEAGELFF	TGTGCCAGCAGCTTAGGTCTATCTCTCGAGGCCGGGGAGCTGTTTTTT
TRBV4-1	TRBJ2-5	.	.	CASSQVRGEETQYF	TGCGCCAGCAGCCAAGTCAGGGGCGAAGAGACCCAGTACTTC
TRBV9	TRBJ1-5	.	few	CASSAGLGNQPQHF	TGTGCCAGCAGCGCGGGCTTGGGCAATCAGCCCCAGCATTTT
TRBV7-9	TRBJ1-1	.	.	CASSVTRVPEAFF	TGTGCCAGCAGCGTAACCAGGGTACCTGAAGCTTTCTTT
TRBV5-6	TRBJ2-7	TRBD1	.	CASSWQGTGTEQYF	TGTGCCAGCAGCTGGCAGGGGACAGGGACCGAGCAGTACTTC
TRBV27	TRBJ1-3	.	few	CASSSTGSSGNTIYF	TGTGCCAGCAGTTCCACAGGGAGCTCTGGAAACACCATATATTTT
TRBV7-2	TRBJ2-1	.	many	CASSLRSSTPLNEQFF	TGTGCCAGCAGCTTAAGATCTAGCACTCCCCTCAATGAGCAGTTCTTC
TRBV6-2/TRBV6-3	TRBJ2-5	TRBD2	.	CASSYKTSGGLGTQYF	TGTGCCAGCAGTTACAAAACTAGCGGGGGCCTCGGGACCCAGTACTTC
TRBV2	TRBJ1-2	TRBD1	.	CARWDREGYGYTF	TGTGCCAGATGGGACAGGGAGGGCTATGGCTACACCTTC
TRBV7-2	TRBJ1-2	.	many	CASSLDGLYGYTF	TGTGCCAGCAGTCTCGACGGTCTCTATGGCTACACCTTC
TRBV4-1	TRBJ1-1	.	.	CASSQRPVKPHTEAFF	TGCGCCAGCAGCCAACGGCCAGTTAAACCCCACACTGAAGCTTTCTTT
TRBV7-9	TRBJ2-7	TRBD1	.	CASSSTGGSYEQYF	TGTGCCAGCAGCTCTACAGGGGGCTCCTACGAGCAGTACTTC
TRBV25-1	TRBJ2-7	.	few	CASSVSVDEQYF	TGTGCCAGCAGTGTTAGTGTTGACGAGCAGTACTTC
TRBV7-6	TRBJ1-3	.	once	CASSPKGLGPGNTIYF	TGTGCCAGCAGCCCCAAGGGACTGGGGCCCGGAAACACCATATATTTT
TRBV7-8	TRBJ2-5	TRBD2	few	CASSLVVSGSAGWETQYF	TGTGCCAGCAGCTTAGTCGTTAGCGGGAGTGCGGGGTGGGAGACCCAGTACTTC
TRBV7-4	TRBJ2-1	.	.	CASSFRNEQFF	TGTGCCAGCAGCTTCAGGAATGAGCAGTTCTTC
TRBV6-1	TRBJ2-3	.	many	CASSDQGPDTQYF	TGTGCCAGCAGTGATCAAGGCCCAGATACGCAGTATTTT
TRBV11-2	TRBJ1-3	.	.	CASSWGPYSGNTIYF	TGTGCCAGCAGCTGGGGACCTTACTCTGGAAACACCATATATTTT
TRBV12-3/TRBV12-4	TRBJ1-6	.	.	CASRGESNSPLHF	TGTGCCAGCAGGGGAGAGTCAAATTCACCCCTCCACTTT
TRBV4-1	TRBJ2-1	.	few	CASSLRTSGEQFF	TGCGCCAGCAGTCTCAGGACAAGTGGTGAGCAGTTCTTC
TRBV11-2	TRBJ2-3	TRBD2	.	CASSYTSADTQYF	TGTGCCAGCAGCTACACTAGCGCAGATACGCAGTATTTT
TRBV7-6	TRBJ2-7	TRBD1	.	CASSKGDSPSYEQYF	TGTGCCAGCAGCAAAGGGGACAGCCCTTCCTACGAGCAGTACTTC
TRBV7-6	TRBJ2-1	TRBD2	.	CASSLTPGREGNEQFF	TGTGCCAGCAGCTTAACCCCAGGACGGGAGGGGAATGAGCAGTTCTTC
TRBV2	TRBJ1-4	TRBD1	.	CASSEAEWTGENEKLFF	TGTGCCAGCAGTGAAGCTGAATGGACAGGAGAGAATGAAAAACTGTTTTTT